This T cell receptor (beta chain) was observed in a study of cytomegalovirus exposure and HLA in healthy donors. Findings of the study overall: As a later analysis revealed, most CMV-associated TCR beta chains appeared HLA-restricted. Published work reported that the classifier diagnosed cytomegalovirus status with high specificity and sensitivity.

Worth noting for this clone: Its antigen is as yet unknown.

The CDR3 has 15 residues. Unmatched junction bases numbered 4, after V lost 5 bases and J lost 0 bases. The germline gives CDR1 MNHEY, CDR2 SMNVEV (reference sequence). Donors counted as nominally healthy when sampled, yet unrecorded immune exposures were likely. The study ran its PCR with 60 Vbeta and 13 Jbeta primers. The method was immunoSEQ multiplex PCR; TCRdb's version includes in-frame clones alone and lacks a portion of them. This sample carries 75,000 to 80,000 clones, around three quarters of them seen once, and the ten largest clones take 1.1%. This clonotype was obtained from a male donor in good health and CMV-seronegative. The sample taken for sequencing was PBMCs. The V gene is TRBV27, the J gene TRBJ1-5; 7 positions agree with TRBD1. The CDR3 sequence is CASSETGISNQPQHF. CDR3 sequence (DNA): TGTGCCAGCAGTGAGACAGGGATTAGCAATCAGCCCCAGCATTTT.